This TCR beta chain was sequenced for a study of T cells in Graves' hyperthyroidism and ophthalmopathy. The CDR3 has 15 residues. J gave up 6 bases and V 1 base, and 6 bases lay outside the gene matches. CDR1 SNHLY and CDR2 FYNNEI come from the germline V gene. This clonotype appeared a few times. Criteria for exclusion of patients were uncontrolled infection, other autoimmune disease, pregnancy or lactation. Amplified TCR beta CDR3 regions came from RNA transcripts. When the TCR CDR3 underwent first-round RT-PCR, the HTBI primer set was used. From the multiplex PCR reads, TCRdb called clonotypes with MiXCR, one entry per CDR3 protein. This table has around 300,000 distinct CDR3 sequences, around 22% appearing once.

The receptor was isolated from a man aged 30-40 years with Graves' ophthalmopathy. The chain carries TRBV2 and TRBJ2-3; 8 nucleotides line up with TRBD2. The sequencing sample was made of blood. CDR3 region: CASSEVAGGRDTQYF. The CDR3, as DNA: TGTGCCAGCAGTGAAGTGGCGGGGGGCCGGGATACGCAGTATTTT.